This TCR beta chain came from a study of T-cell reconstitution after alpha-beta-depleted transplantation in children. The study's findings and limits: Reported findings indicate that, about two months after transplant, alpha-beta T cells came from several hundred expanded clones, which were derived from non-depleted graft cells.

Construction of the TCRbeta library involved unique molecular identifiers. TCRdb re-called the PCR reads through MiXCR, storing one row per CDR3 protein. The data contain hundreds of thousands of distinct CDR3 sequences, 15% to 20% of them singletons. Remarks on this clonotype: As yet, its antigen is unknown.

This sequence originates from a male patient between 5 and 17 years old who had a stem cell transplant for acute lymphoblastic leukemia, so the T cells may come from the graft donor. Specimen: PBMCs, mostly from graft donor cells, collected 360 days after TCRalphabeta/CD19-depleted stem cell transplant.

CDR3 sequence reads: CASHLLAGVADTQYF. The CDR3 DNA is TGTGCCAGCCATCTACTAGCGGGAGTGGCAGATACGCAGTATTTT. V is TRBV2 and J is TRBJ2-3; TRBD2 matches 11 bases. The CDR3 extends over 15 amino acids. Unmatched junction bases numbered 8, after V lost 8 bases and J lost 4 bases. Germline CDR1 SNHLY, CDR2 FYNNEI.